These 11 T cell receptor beta chains originate from one sample sequenced in a study of beta chain features in type 1 diabetes. All of the isolated RNA was reverse transcribed, so expressed TCRB transcripts were sequenced. Using immunoSEQ multiplex PCR, the repertoire was profiled, and TCRdb retains in-frame clones only, with some absent. The table has 25,000 or so clones, about 70% seen once. Source material: Tregs from blood. The source of these receptors is a woman aged 40-49 years in good health.

This clone showed up just a few times. CDR3 DNA sequence: TGTGCCAGCTCACCACCAAGCGGGCAGGGGGGTCAGCCCCAGCATTTT. It yields the protein CASSPPSGQGGQPQHF. The V gene is TRBV18, the J gene TRBJ1-5, with 7 bases identical to TRBD1. Losses at the gene ends were 0 bases for V and 6 bases for J; bases not matched to a gene: 8. CDR3 size: 16 residues. Germline CDR1 and CDR2: KGHSH and LQKENI.

V is TRBV7-2 and J is TRBJ2-7; TRBD2 matches at 7 bases. Germline V CDR1 and CDR2: SGHTA, FQGNSA. V trimming: 3 bases; J trimming: 6 bases; junction bases outside the gene matches: 5. This CDR3 has 13 residues. CDR3 sequence: CASSFGGIGEQYF. The CDR3 nucleotides read TGTGCCAGCAGCTTCGGGGGGATCGGCGAGCAGTACTTC. Full variable domain (rest looked up from reference TRBV7-2 and TRBJ2-7): GAGVSQSPSNKVTEKGKDVELRCDPISGHTALYWYRQSLGQGLEFLIYFQGNSAPDKSGLPSDRFSAERTGGSVSTLTIQRTQQEDSAVYLCASSFGGIGEQYFGPGTRLTVT.

This chain links TRBV7-9 with TRBJ2-3; D possibly corresponds to TRBD2 (6 bases). Between the trimmed V and J ends, which lost 5 bases and 1 base, there was a span of 16 bases. This CDR3 has 16 residues. The germline V gene has CDR1 SEHNR and CDR2 FQNEAQ (reference sequence). The CDR3 DNA reads TGTGCCAGCAGCGCCCTGGAGGGCCGAGGCACAGATACGCAGTATTTT. Its protein product is CASSALEGRGTDTQYF.

This chain joins TRBV9 and TRBJ2-3; 9 bases are shared with TRBD1. The germline CDR1 and CDR2 sequences are SGDLS and YYNGEE. The CDR3 loop spans 15 amino acids. Unmatched junction bases numbered 9, after V lost 5 bases and J lost 5 bases. The CDR3: CASRRVGTGRDTQYF. CDR3 nucleotides: TGTGCCAGCAGGCGGGTAGGGACAGGGCGAGATACGCAGTATTTT. Drawing the rest from reference TRBV9 and TRBJ2-3, the complete variable domain is DSGVTQTPKHLITATGQRVTLRCSPRSGDLSVYWYQQSLDQGLQFLIQYYNGEERAKGNILERFSAQQFPDLHSELNLSSLELGDSALYFCASRRVGTGRDTQYFGPGTRLTVL.

This chain links TRBV6-6 with TRBJ2-1, with TRBD2 identical over 9 bases. Germline CDR1 is MNHNY and CDR2 is SVGAGI (reference sequence). V dropped 6 bases and J dropped 5; count of bases not matched to a gene: 8. This CDR3 has 15 residues. DNA of the CDR3: TGTGCCAGCAGCCAGCGGGGGGCAATTCACAATGAGCAGTTCTTC. It encodes CASSQRGAIHNEQFF.

This clone came up a few times. The DNA of the CDR3 is TGTGCCAGCAGCTCGGCGGCAGAGCAGTACTTC. This translates into CASSSAAEQYF. This chain links TRBV11-2 with TRBJ2-7; D unclear. The CDR3 covers 11 residues. Trimming took off 4 bases at V and 7 bases at J, with 8 bases between the two ends. Germline loops: CDR1 SGHAT, CDR2 FQNNGV. The full variable domain, with the rest looked up from reference TRBV11-2 and TRBJ2-7, is EAGVAQSPRYKIIEKRQSVAFWCNPISGHATLYWYQQILGQGPKLLIQFQNNGVVDDSQLPKDRFSAERLKGVDSTLKIQPAKLEDSAVYLCASSSAAEQYFGPGTRLTVT.

The V and J genes are TRBV27 and TRBJ1-5, with 7 nucleotides matching TRBD1. V lost 5 bases, J lost 6 bases, and 7 bases stayed unmatched. Per the germline V gene, CDR1 is MNHEY and CDR2 is SMNVEV (reference sequence). The CDR3 is 14 amino acids. CDR3 protein: CASSTLGGGQPQHF. CDR3 sequence (DNA): TGTGCCAGCAGTACCCTAGGGGGCGGTCAGCCCCAGCATTTT.

V usage is TRBV12-2 and J usage is TRBJ1-1; whether TRBD1, the table's D call, matches the DNA was not checked. TRBV12-2 is a listed pseudogene. CDR3 size: 16 residues. The CDR3 region is CASRCRDRGANTEAFF. The CDR3 DNA reads as TGTGCAAGTCGGTGTCGGGACAGGGGGGCAAACACTGAAGCTTTCTTT.

The gene calls are TRBV7-6 and TRBJ2-1; 9 bases are a match to TRBD1. Germline CDR1 reads SGHVS; CDR2 reads FNYEAQ. V lost 4 bases, J lost 7 bases, and 8 bases stayed unmatched. The CDR3 is 15 residues long. The CDR3 sequence: CASSSTGTGKNEQFF. The CDR3, as DNA: TGTGCCAGCAGCTCCACCGGGACAGGGAAAAATGAGCAGTTCTTC.

The rearrangement uses TRBV29-1 and TRBJ2-7, with D tentatively TRBD1 (5 bases). The ends were cut back, 5 bases at V and 4 bases at J, with 12 bases in the middle. This CDR3 is built from 12 residues. The germline CDR1 and CDR2 sequences are SQVTM and ANQGSEA. CDR3 sequence reads: CSVTRDPYEQYF. The DNA of the CDR3 is TGCAGCGTTACCAGGGATCCATACGAGCAGTACTTC.

This clone was recorded a few times. This specimen includes other DNA sequences encoding the same CDR3. As DNA, the CDR3 is TGTGCCAGCAGCTTCCGGGGGGGACTAGCGGGGGATGATGAGCAGTTCTTC. Translation gives CASSFRGGLAGDDEQFF. The chain is built from TRBV7-8 and TRBJ2-1; 14 bases align to TRBD2. Germline V gene sequence: CDR1 SGHVS, CDR2 FQNEAQ. After removal of 3 bases from V and 8 bases from J, the junction contained 9 bases not matched to a gene. The CDR3 is 17 amino acids.